A selection of T cell receptor beta chains follows, all from one sample in a study. TCRdb recomputed calls from the 5' RACE reads with MiXCR, one row per CDR3 protein. This sample has 30,000 to 35,000 distinct CDR3 sequences; 25% to 30% occur once, and the top ten carry about 2.2%. Sample: tumor-infiltrating Tregs sorted from the breast tumor. Source of these receptors: a female donor with breast cancer. Both conserved end residues are part of each CDR3. A D gene is named only where the DNA matches it firmly. The size field is filled for only some rows; it gives once, few, many or a size class.

size	J	D	length	V	DNA	CDR3
medium-sized	TRBJ1-1	-	14	TRBV7-3	TGTGCCAGCAGCTTATCAGGAGAGAACACTGAAGCTTTCTTT	CASSLSGENTEAFF
few	TRBJ1-1	-	16	TRBV5-6	TGTGCCAGCAGCTTGGCCGGACCCTGGGGAAACACTGAAGCTTTCTTT	CASSLAGPWGNTEAFF
few	TRBJ1-3	-	15	TRBV25-1	TGTGCCAGCAGTGTCGTAAGGAGGACTGGAAACACCATATATTTT	CASSVVRRTGNTIYF
medium-sized	TRBJ1-1	-	14	TRBV7-3	TGTGCCAGCAGCACGAGTGCCGGGTTGACTGAAGCTTTCTTT	CASSTSAGLTEAFF
many	TRBJ1-3	TRBD1	14	TRBV20-1	TGCAGTGCTGAGACAGGGGCTGGTGGAAACACCATATATTTT	CSAETGAGGNTIYF
-	TRBJ2-7	-	13	TRBV7-2	TGTGCCAGCAGCCCCCGAAGCTCCTACGAGCAGTACTTC	CASSPRSSYEQYF
-	TRBJ2-7	-	13	TRBV11-1	TGTGCCAGCAGCTCCGTCGCGGGATACGAGCAGTACTTC	CASSSVAGYEQYF
-	TRBJ2-7	TRBD1	14	TRBV20-1	TGCAGTGCTAGAAGGGACAGGGGGCTCTACGAGCAGTACTTC	CSARRDRGLYEQYF
many	TRBJ2-1	TRBD2	15	TRBV3-1	TGTGCCAGCAGCCAAGATCGCGCAGGGAGGGATGAGCAGTTCTTC	CASSQDRAGRDEQFF
-	TRBJ1-1	TRBD1	14	TRBV6-5	TGTGCCAGCAGTGGAACCTGGACAGGGGTTGAAGCTTTCTTT	CASSGTWTGVEAFF
-	TRBJ1-1	-	14	TRBV5-1	TGCGGCAGCAGTTTATCAGGGGTTAACACTGAAGCTTTCTTT	CGSSLSGVNTEAFF
many	TRBJ1-6	TRBD1	15	TRBV10-3	TGTGCCATCAGTGCGGAGGGGGCGGTCGGTTCACCCCTCCACTTT	CAISAEGAVGSPLHF
many	TRBJ1-3	-	13	TRBV6-1	TGTGCCAGCAGCGAAAGGGGTCGAAACACCATATATTTT	CASSERGRNTIYF
medium-sized	TRBJ2-5	-	15	TRBV6-5	TGTGCCAGCGCGTGGGCTATGTCGGGTTTGGAGACCCAGTACTTC	CASAWAMSGLETQYF
many	TRBJ1-5	TRBD1	15	TRBV10-2	TGCGCCAGCACCCCCGGACAGGGGGGCAATCAGCCCCAGCATTTT	CASTPGQGGNQPQHF
once	TRBJ1-2	-	15	TRBV7-2	TGTGCCAGCAGCTTAGCAAGGGGAGCTAACTATGGCTACACCTTC	CASSLARGANYGYTF
-	TRBJ1-1	TRBD1	21	TRBV9	TGTGCCAGCAGCGTAGGCCTCCCTCAGGACAGGGGGCGCCCAGGGAGCACTGAAGCTTTCTTT	CASSVGLPQDRGRPGSTEAFF
-	TRBJ1-1	TRBD1	15	TRBV20-1	TGCAGTGCTAACCCGCTTCAGGGGGCAGGCACTGAAGCTTTCTTT	CSANPLQGAGTEAFF